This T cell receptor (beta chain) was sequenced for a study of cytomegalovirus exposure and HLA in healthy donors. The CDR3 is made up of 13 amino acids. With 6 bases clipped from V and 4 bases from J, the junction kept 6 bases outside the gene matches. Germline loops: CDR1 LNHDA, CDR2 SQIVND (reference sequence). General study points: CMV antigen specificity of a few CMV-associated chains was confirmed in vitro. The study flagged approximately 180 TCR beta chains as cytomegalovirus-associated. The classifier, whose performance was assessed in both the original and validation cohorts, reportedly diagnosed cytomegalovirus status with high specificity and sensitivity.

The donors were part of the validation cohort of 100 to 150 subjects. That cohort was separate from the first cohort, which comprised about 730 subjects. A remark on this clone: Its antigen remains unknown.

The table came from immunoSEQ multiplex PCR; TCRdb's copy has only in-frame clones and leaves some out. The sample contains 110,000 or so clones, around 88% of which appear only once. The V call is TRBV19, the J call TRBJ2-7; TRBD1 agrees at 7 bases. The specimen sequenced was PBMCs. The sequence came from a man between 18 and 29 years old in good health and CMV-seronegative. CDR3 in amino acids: CASRGTVTYEQYF. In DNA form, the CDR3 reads TGTGCCAGTAGGGGGACAGTTACGTACGAGCAGTACTTC. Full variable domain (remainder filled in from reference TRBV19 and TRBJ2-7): DGGITQSPKYLFRKEGQNVTLSCEQNLNHDAMYWYRQDPGQGLRLIYYSQIVNDFQKGDIAEGYSVSREKKESFPLTVTSAQKNPTAFYLCASRGTVTYEQYFGPGTRLTVT.